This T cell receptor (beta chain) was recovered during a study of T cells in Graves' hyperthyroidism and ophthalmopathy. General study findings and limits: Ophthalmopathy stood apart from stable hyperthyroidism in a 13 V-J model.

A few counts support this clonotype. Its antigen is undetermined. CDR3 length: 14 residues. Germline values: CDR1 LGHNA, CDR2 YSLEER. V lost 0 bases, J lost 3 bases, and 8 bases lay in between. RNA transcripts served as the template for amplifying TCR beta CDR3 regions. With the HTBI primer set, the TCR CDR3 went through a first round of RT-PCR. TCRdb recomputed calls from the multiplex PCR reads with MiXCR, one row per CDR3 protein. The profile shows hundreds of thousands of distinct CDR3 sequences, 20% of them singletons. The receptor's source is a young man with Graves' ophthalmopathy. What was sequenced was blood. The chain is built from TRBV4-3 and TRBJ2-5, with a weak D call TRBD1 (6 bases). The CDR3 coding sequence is TGCGCCAGCAGCCAAGAAAACAGGGAAGAGACCCAGTACTTC. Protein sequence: CASSQENREETQYF.